What follows describes a single T cell receptor (beta chain). What it recognizes is unknown. This record comes from a study of shared clonotypes between healthy human individuals. Turning to the study itself: Every donor yielded three CD4 naive, three CD4 memory, two CD8 naive and one CD8 memory plate.

CD45RO-negative cells were positively selected for CCR7, leaving out terminally differentiated effector memory CD45RA+ cells. Donors had no recently reported acute infections or vaccinations and were HIV-negative. Study results and limitations: Rarefaction curves obtained for sorted subsets showed sequencing incomplete despite large depth.

Each replicate PCR on the sorted subsets used 150 to 200 ng DNA (around 30,000 T cell genomes). Sequencing used immunoSEQ multiplex PCR; TCRdb keeps in-frame clones, though not all of them. The table lists about 2.1 million clones, 93% of them singletons. Germline CDR1 is MNHEY and CDR2 is SMNVEV (reference sequence). The ends were cut back, 2 bases at V and 5 bases at J, with 12 bases in the middle. The CDR3 covers 14 residues. The V gene is TRBV27, the J gene TRBJ1-1, with a tentative D call TRBD1 (5 bases). This receptor was identified in a man between 18 and 35 years old in good health. Some clones in this sample may be carry-over from other donors' samples. The specimen sequenced was naive CD8+ T cells from PBMCs. DNA of the CDR3: TGTGCCAGCAGTTTAGCAGGGCGAGAGACTGAAGCTTTCTTT. The encoded protein is CASSLAGRETEAFF.